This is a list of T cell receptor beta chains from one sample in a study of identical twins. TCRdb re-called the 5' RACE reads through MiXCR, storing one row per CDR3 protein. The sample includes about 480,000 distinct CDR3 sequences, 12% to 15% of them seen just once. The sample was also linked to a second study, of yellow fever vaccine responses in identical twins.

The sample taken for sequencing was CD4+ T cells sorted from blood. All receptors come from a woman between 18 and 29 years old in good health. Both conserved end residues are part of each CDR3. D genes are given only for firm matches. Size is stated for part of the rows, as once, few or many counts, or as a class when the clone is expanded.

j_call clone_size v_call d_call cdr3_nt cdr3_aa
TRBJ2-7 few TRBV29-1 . TGCAGCGTATCGACCTACGAGCAGTACTTC CSVSTYEQYF
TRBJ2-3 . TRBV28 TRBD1 TGTGCCATCCAGGACAGGGCAGATACGCAGTATTTT CAIQDRADTQYF
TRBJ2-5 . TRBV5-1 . TGCGCCAGCAGCTTTACAGCCAACCAAGAGACCCAGTACTTC CASSFTANQETQYF
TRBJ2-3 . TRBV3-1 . TGTGCCAGCAGCCACCTGCTAGGGTCCAGGGGTCTCCCTCCCACAGATACGCAGTATTTT CASSHLLGSRGLPPTDTQYF
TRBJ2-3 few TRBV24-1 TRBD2 TGTGCCACCAGTGACCTCTCAGCGGGAAGCACAGATACGCAGTATTTT CATSDLSAGSTDTQYF
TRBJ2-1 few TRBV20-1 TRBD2 TGCAGTGCTAGGAACCTACTAGCGGTAACCTACAATGAGCAGTTCTTC CSARNLLAVTYNEQFF
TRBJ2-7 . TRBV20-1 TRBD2 TGCAGTGCAAAACTAGCGGGAGTTGTCCAGCAGTACTTC CSAKLAGVVQQYF
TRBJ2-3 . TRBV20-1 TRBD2 TGCAGTACCCCTAGGGCGGGACTAGCCCGAATAGATACGCAGTATTTT CSTPRAGLARIDTQYF
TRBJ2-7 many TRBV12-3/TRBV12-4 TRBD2 TGTGCCAGCAGTTTTTCCCCGACGGGAGGGATACCCTCCGAGCAGTACTTC CASSFSPTGGIPSEQYF
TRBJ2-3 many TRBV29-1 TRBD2 TGCAGCGTTGAAGGACTAGCGGGAGACGCAGATACGCAGTATTTT CSVEGLAGDADTQYF
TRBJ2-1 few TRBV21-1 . TGTGCCAGCAATCCGGGACTCTCCAACAAAGGGGAGCAGTTCTTC CASNPGLSNKGEQFF
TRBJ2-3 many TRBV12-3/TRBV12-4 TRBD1 TGTGCCAGCAGTACAGGGGGCAGAGATACGCAGTATTTT CASSTGGRDTQYF
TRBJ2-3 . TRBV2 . TGTGCCAGCAGTGAAAGAGAGAGAATGGTAGATACGCAGTATTTT CASSERERMVDTQYF
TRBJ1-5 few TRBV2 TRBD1 TGTGCCAGCAGGGGGACAGGACCCTGGCCCCAGCATTTT CASRGTGPWPQHF
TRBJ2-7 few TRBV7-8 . TGTGCCAGCAGCACCACCTCGCCCGAGCAGTACTTC CASSTTSPEQYF
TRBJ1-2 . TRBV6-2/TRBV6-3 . TGTGCCAGCAGTTACGGGCAAGCCAACTATGGCTACACCTTC CASSYGQANYGYTF
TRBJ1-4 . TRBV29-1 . TGCAGCGTCGGGGGGGCCAGTAATGAAAAACTGTTTTTT CSVGGASNEKLFF
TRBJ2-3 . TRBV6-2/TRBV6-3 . TGTGCCAGCACCCAAACCCCTGGATGGGATACGCAGTATTTT CASTQTPGWDTQYF
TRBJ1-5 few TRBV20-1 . TGCAGTGCTAGTAACCTCCTTATGGATCAGCCCCAGCATTTT CSASNLLMDQPQHF
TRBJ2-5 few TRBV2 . TGTGCCAGCATGACGGGAGAGTACCAAGAGACCCAGTACTTC CASMTGEYQETQYF
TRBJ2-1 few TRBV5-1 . TGCGCCAGCAGCCGGGACCTGAGCTCCTACAATGAGCAGTTCTTC CASSRDLSSYNEQFF
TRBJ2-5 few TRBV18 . TGTGCCAGCTCACCAACTCTATTCGAGCAAGAGACCCAGTACTTC CASSPTLFEQETQYF
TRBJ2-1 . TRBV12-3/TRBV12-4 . TGTGCCAGCAGCCCTATGCACAATGAGCAGTTCTTC CASSPMHNEQFF
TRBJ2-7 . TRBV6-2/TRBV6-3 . TGTGCCAGCAGTTACGCCGGTTCCGCCTACGAGCAGTACTTC CASSYAGSAYEQYF
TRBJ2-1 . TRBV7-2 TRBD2 TGTGCCAGCCGCCTAGCGGGGCCCGGCAATGAGCAGTTCTTC CASRLAGPGNEQFF
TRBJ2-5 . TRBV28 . TGTGCCAGCAGTTTAACCGACCGAGAGACCCAGTACTTC CASSLTDRETQYF
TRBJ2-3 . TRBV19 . TGTGCCAGTAGTATGCCGGAGAAGCTTTTCACAGATACGCAGTATTTT CASSMPEKLFTDTQYF
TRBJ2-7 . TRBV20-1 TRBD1 TGCAGTGCTTCCGGGACAGGGGAGTACGAGCAGTACTTC CSASGTGEYEQYF
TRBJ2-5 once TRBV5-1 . TGCGCCAGCAGCTTGGCCGGGACGGGGAGGGAGACCCAGTACTTC CASSLAGTGRETQYF
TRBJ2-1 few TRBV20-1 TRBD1 TGCAGTGCTAGAAGAACAGGGGGCAATGAGCAGTTCTTC CSARRTGGNEQFF
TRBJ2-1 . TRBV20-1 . TGCAGTGCTGATAGACCCCTCAACAATGAGCAGTTCTTC CSADRPLNNEQFF
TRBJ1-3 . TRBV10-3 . TGTGCCATCAGGGCCATACCTGCTGGAAACACCATATATTTT CAIRAIPAGNTIYF
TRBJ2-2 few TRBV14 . TGTGCCAGCAGCCGTCCCGGGACCTCATTTCGCACCGGGGAGCTGTTTTTT CASSRPGTSFRTGELFF
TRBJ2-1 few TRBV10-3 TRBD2 TGTGCCGGGTCGTTGGGGGGGGGCTACAATGAGCAGTTCTTC CAGSLGGGYNEQFF
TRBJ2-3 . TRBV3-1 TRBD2 TGTGCCTTCAGTTTAGGGAAAGGACTAGCGGGAACCACAGATACGCAGTATTTT CAFSLGKGLAGTTDTQYF
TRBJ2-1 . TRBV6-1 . TGTGCCAGCAGCCGCACACCGGGACCGAAATTAAGCCATGAGCAGTTCTTC CASSRTPGPKLSHEQFF
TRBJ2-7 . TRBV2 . TGTGCCAGCAGTGAGTATCAGGGGTCCTACGAGCAGTACTTC CASSEYQGSYEQYF
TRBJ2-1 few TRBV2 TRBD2 TGTGCCAGCAGTGAGAGCGGGGGGGCCGGTAATGAGCAGTTCTTC CASSESGGAGNEQFF
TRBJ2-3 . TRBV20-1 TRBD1 TGCAGTGCTAGAGACCCGGGACAGGGGGAACATACGCAGTATTTT CSARDPGQGEHTQYF
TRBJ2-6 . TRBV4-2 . TGTGCCAGCAGCCAACCCCCCGGGGCGGCTGGGGCCAACGTCCTGACTTTC CASSQPPGAAGANVLTF
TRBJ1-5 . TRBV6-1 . TGTGCCAGCAGGCAGGGGCCCGGGGTTAGCAATCAGCCCCAGCATTTT CASRQGPGVSNQPQHF
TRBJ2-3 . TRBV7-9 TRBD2 TGTGCCAGCAGCCTCCAGACTAGCGGGGGAGATACGCAGTATTTT CASSLQTSGGDTQYF
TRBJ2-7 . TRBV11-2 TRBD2 TGTGCCAGCAGCCAAACCGGGACTAGCGGTTACGAGCAGTACTTC CASSQTGTSGYEQYF
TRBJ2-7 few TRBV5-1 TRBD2 TGCGCCAGCAGCTTGGCCCTCGCGGGGGTAGTCTACGAGCAGTACTTC CASSLALAGVVYEQYF
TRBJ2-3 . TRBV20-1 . TGCAGTGCTCGGCCGGTGGGAGATACGCAGTATTTT CSARPVGDTQYF
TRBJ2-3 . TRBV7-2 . TGTGCCAGCAGCTCAGGGCTAGACACAGATACGCAGTATTTT CASSSGLDTDTQYF